This TCR beta chain was observed in a study of CD8 T cells in ankylosing spondylitis. Per germline, CDR1 LNHDA and CDR2 SQIVND (reference sequence). The CDR3 has 15 amino acids. The trim removed 5 bases at V and 5 bases at J, leaving 7 bases unmatched. TCRdb re-analysed the 5' RACE reads in MiXCR, keeping a single row per CDR3 protein. The sample shows 210,000 or so distinct CDR3 sequences, roughly 8.2% of them seen only once. General study results and limits: Some motif variants had been reported before (in reactive arthritis synovial fluid and blood).

This clonotype appeared many times. No antigen is known for it. The specimen was blood, either unsorted or a sorted T cell fraction (not recorded which). This TCR was recovered from a female donor with ankylosing spondylitis or in good health (not recorded which). The rearrangement links TRBV19 to TRBJ2-1; 9 nucleotides match TRBD1. This chain's CDR3 is CASSPRRDRDNEQFF. The CDR3 region has the DNA TGTGCCAGTAGTCCCAGGAGGGACAGGGACAATGAGCAGTTCTTC.